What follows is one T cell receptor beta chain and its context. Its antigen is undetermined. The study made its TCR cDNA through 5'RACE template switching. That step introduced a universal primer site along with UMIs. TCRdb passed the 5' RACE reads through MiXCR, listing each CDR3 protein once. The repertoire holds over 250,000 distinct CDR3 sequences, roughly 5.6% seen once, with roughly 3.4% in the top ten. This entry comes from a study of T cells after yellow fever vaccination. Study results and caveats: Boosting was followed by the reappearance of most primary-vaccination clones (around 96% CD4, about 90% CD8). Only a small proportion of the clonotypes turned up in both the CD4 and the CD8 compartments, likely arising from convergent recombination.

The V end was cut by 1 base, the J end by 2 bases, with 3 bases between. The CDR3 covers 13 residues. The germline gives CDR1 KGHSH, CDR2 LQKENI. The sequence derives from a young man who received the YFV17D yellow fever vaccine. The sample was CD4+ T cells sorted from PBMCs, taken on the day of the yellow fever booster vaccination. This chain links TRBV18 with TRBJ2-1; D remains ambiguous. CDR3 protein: CASSPQPYNEQFF. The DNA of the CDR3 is TGTGCCAGCTCACCACAGCCCTACAATGAGCAGTTCTTC.